A single sample is the source of the 26 T cell receptor beta chains below, sequenced in a study of blood T cell repertoires in COVID-19. Data came from immunoSEQ multiplex PCR; TCRdb stores just in-frame clones and leaves some out. The sample shows over 150,000 clones, approximately 80% of them seen only once. The sample consisted of peripheral blood. Source of these receptors: a human donor in a cohort sampled during active COVID-19.

The chain has TRBV18 and TRBJ1-5; TRBD1 aligns across 8 bases. The CDR3 length is 17 residues. Germline CDR1 is KGHSH and CDR2 is LQKENI. Trimming at V came to 0 bases and at J to 10 bases, leaving 14 bases not matched to a gene. For the CDR3, the DNA is TGTGCCAGCTCACCACCGACAGGGGCCCTCTCGGATGCCCCCCAGCATTTT. This encodes CASSPPTGALSDAPQHF. Full variable domain (rest looked up from reference TRBV18 and TRBJ1-5): NAGVMQNPRHLVRRRGQEARLRCSPMKGHSHVYWYRQLPEEGLKFMVYLQKENIIDESGMPKERFSAEFPKEGPSILRIQQVVRGDSAAYFCASSPPTGALSDAPQHFGDGTRLSIL.

This clone was observed a handful of times. The gene calls are TRBV9 and TRBJ2-2; no clear D gene. V lost 0 bases and J lost 7, with 4 bases in between. Germline values: CDR1 SGDLS, CDR2 YYNGEE. This CDR3 comprises 12 residues. The CDR3 spells CASSVDSGELFF. The CDR3 DNA sequence: TGTGCCAGCAGCGTAGATAGCGGGGAGCTGTTTTTT.

The V gene is TRBV2, the J gene TRBJ1-6; 8 positions agree with TRBD1. The germline CDR1 and CDR2 sequences are SNHLY and FYNNEI. V shed 6 bases and J 6 bases; nucleotides not matched to a gene: 4. The CDR3 runs 14 residues. The CDR3 region is CASRPGTGNSPLHF. The CDR3 DNA reads as TGTGCCAGCAGACCCGGGACAGGTAATTCACCCCTCCACTTT.

V and J are TRBV27 and TRBJ1-1; maybe TRBD1 (6 bases). Germline loops: CDR1 MNHEY, CDR2 SMNVEV (reference sequence). The V end lost 0 bases, the J end lost 0 bases, and 17 bases lay between the germline ends. The length of the CDR3 is 18 residues. The CDR3, as DNA: TGTGCCAGCAGTTTATCCGGGCAGGGGATGCGCATGAACACTGAAGCTTTCTTT. It codes for CASSLSGQGMRMNTEAFF.

The chain joins TRBV7-8 to TRBJ1-1; 7 nucleotides agree with TRBD1. The junction had 10 bases not matched to a gene; V was cut back by 5 bases and J by 10 bases. Germline V gives CDR1 SGHVS, CDR2 FQNEAQ. The CDR3 has 13 amino acids. The CDR3 spells CASSPRGDGRAFF. The CDR3 coding sequence is TGTGCCAGCAGCCCCAGGGGGGACGGGCGAGCTTTCTTT.

The chain couples TRBV11-2 to TRBJ2-7; 7 bases agree with TRBD2. Germline V gives CDR1 SGHAT, CDR2 FQNNGV. Germline trimming cut 1 base from V and 3 bases from J; bases unmatched to any gene: 6. The CDR3 loop spans 15 amino acids. Here the CDR3 DNA reads TGTGCCAGCAGCTTAGGCAGGGAGGGGTACTACGAGCAGTACTTC. It yields the protein CASSLGREGYYEQYF.

This clone appeared once. V and J are TRBV4-1 and TRBJ1-1; TRBD1 matches at 8 bases. CDR1 is MGHRA and CDR2 is YSYEKL in the germline V gene. The CDR3 covers 14 residues. The J segment lost 2 bases and the V segment lost 4 bases, leaving 3 bases of the junction unmatched. CDR3 sequence (DNA): TGCGCCAGCAGCCCGACAGGGGCTAACACTGAAGCTTTCTTT. This gives the protein CASSPTGANTEAFF.

V and J are TRBV7-9 and TRBJ1-2, with D possibly matching TRBD1 (6 bases). CDR1 and CDR2 from the germline V gene are SEHNR and FQNEAQ (reference sequence). Trimming stripped 3 bases from V and 4 bases from J, with 9 bases between. This CDR3 spans 13 amino acids. This chain's CDR3 is CASSFSGAYGYTF. CDR3 nucleotides: TGTGCCAGCAGCTTTTCAGGGGCCTATGGCTACACCTTC.

CDR3 in amino acids: CAWRAGNTEAFF. CDR3 coding DNA: TGTGCCTGGAGGGCGGGGAACACTGAAGCTTTCTTT. The J gene is TRBJ1-1, the V gene TRBV30; D unclear. V was cut by 3 bases and J by 1 base, with 6 bases left in between. The CDR3 contains 12 residues. CDR1 is GTSNPN and CDR2 is SVGIG in the germline V gene (reference sequence).

The chain joins TRBV30 to TRBJ2-3, with 7 bases that match TRBD2. Germline V lookup: CDR1 GTSNPN, CDR2 SVGIG (reference sequence). V trimming: 0 bases; J trimming: 2 bases; junction bases outside the gene matches: 5. The CDR3 extends over 15 amino acids. The CDR3 DNA reads TGTGCCTGGAGTGTACAAAGCGGGGCCACAGATACGCAGTATTTT. Its protein product is CAWSVQSGATDTQYF. Full variable domain (missing parts from reference TRBV30 and TRBJ2-3): SQTIHQWPATLVQPVGSPLSLECTVEGTSNPNLYWYRQAAGRGLQLLFYSVGIGQISSEVPQNLSASRPQDRQFILSSKKLLLSDSGFYLCAWSVQSGATDTQYFGPGTRLTVL.

The chain joins TRBV15 to TRBJ2-7; TRBD1 is a possible D gene (6 bases). V lost 5 bases and J lost 1, with 9 bases in between. This CDR3 has 13 residues. Germline values: CDR1 LNHNV, CDR2 YYDKDF (reference sequence). The CDR3 spells CATSGTNSYEQYF. DNA of the CDR3: TGTGCCACCAGCGGGACAAATTCCTACGAGCAGTACTTC.

The chain uses TRBV2 and TRBJ1-4; tentative D call: TRBD1 (6 bases). Per the germline V gene, CDR1 is SNHLY and CDR2 is FYNNEI. The CDR3 is 21 residues long. Trimming removed 2 bases at V and 2 bases at J, with 27 bases between. The CDR3: CASSESGNERSARGTNEKLFF. The CDR3 nucleotides read TGTGCCAGCAGTGAATCCGGTAACGAACGATCCGCAAGGGGGACTAATGAAAAACTGTTTTTT.

The rearrangement joins TRBV4-2 to TRBJ2-3; D not resolved. V lost 4 bases and J 0 bases, leaving 5 bases between the germline ends. CDR3 size: 13 residues. Germline V gene lookup returns CDR1 LGHNA and CDR2 YNFKEQ. The CDR3 sequence: CASSPQSTDTQYF. CDR3 in DNA: TGTGCCAGCAGCCCACAGAGCACAGATACGCAGTATTTT.

The chain employs TRBV7-3 and TRBJ1-1, with D perhaps TRBD1 (5 bases). The CDR3 is 14 amino acids. The V end lost 2 bases, the J end lost 1 base, and 8 bases lay between the germline ends. CDR1 is SGHTA and CDR2 is FQGTGA in the germline V gene. CDR3 loop: CASSLGQPNTEAFF. In nucleotides, the CDR3 is TGTGCCAGCAGCTTAGGACAACCGAACACTGAAGCTTTCTTT.

The chain couples TRBV30 to TRBJ2-7, with 8 bases aligning to TRBD2. Unmatched junction bases numbered 17, after V lost 2 bases and J lost 5 bases. The CDR3 has 17 residues. Germline V gene lookup returns CDR1 GTSNPN and CDR2 SVGIG (reference sequence). The CDR3 DNA follows: TGTGCCTGGAGTCCGCGGTGGACACGCGGGGGGCTCGACGAGCAGTACTTC. This codes for CAWSPRWTRGGLDEQYF. Variable domain in full (rest from reference TRBV30 and TRBJ2-7): SQTIHQWPATLVQPVGSPLSLECTVEGTSNPNLYWYRQAAGRGLQLLFYSVGIGQISSEVPQNLSASRPQDRQFILSSKKLLLSDSGFYLCAWSPRWTRGGLDEQYFGPGTRLTVT.

The DNA of the CDR3 is TGTGCCAGCAGCGGGCTAACAGGGGCTGGAAACACCATATATTTT. It encodes CASSGLTGAGNTIYF. The chain is built from TRBV9 and TRBJ1-3, with TRBD1 matching over 7 bases. After removal of 3 bases from V and 2 bases from J, the junction contained 5 bases not matched to a gene. Germline-derived CDR1 and CDR2 are SGDLS and YYNGEE. CDR3 length equals 15 residues. Based on the CDR3 plus reference TRBV9 and TRBJ1-3, the full variable domain is DSGVTQTPKHLITATGQRVTLRCSPRSGDLSVYWYQQSLDQGLQFLIQYYNGEERAKGNILERFSAQQFPDLHSELNLSSLELGDSALYFCASSGLTGAGNTIYFGEGSWLTVV.

The chain employs TRBV6-6 and TRBJ1-4; D remains ambiguous. CDR1 and CDR2 (germline): MNHNY, SVGAGI (reference sequence). V lost 0 bases and J lost 5, with 7 bases in between. There are 14 residues in the CDR3. CDR3 nucleotide sequence: TGTGCCAGCAGTTACTCGCTAGAGAATGAAAAACTGTTTTTT. Amino acids: CASSYSLENEKLFF.

The chain joins TRBV3-1 (or the pseudogene TRBV3-2) to TRBJ2-2, with TRBD2 identical over 9 bases. Germline V gene data show CDR1 as LGHDT and CDR2 as YNNKEL (reference sequence). The CDR3 is made up of 17 amino acids. V lost 4 bases to trimming and J lost 7 bases; unmatched junction nucleotides: 13. CDR3 DNA: TGTGCCAGCAGCCCAGCCTTTGGGCGGGGGGGTAACGGGGAGCTGTTTTTT. Protein product: CASSPAFGRGGNGELFF.

The CDR3 here is CASTPDRGYLSYTF. CDR3 coding DNA: TGCGCCAGCACCCCGGACAGGGGCTATCTCAGCTACACCTTC. The chain links TRBV5-1 to TRBJ1-2; 9 bases match TRBD1. The CDR3 covers 14 residues. Germline V lookup: CDR1 SGHRS, CDR2 YFSETQ. V trimming: 6 bases; J trimming: 9 bases; junction bases outside the gene matches: 12.

The chain recombines TRBV9 with TRBJ1-5; weak D call: TRBD1 (6 bases). Trimming shortened V by 2 bases and J by 0 bases, and 6 bases separated the two germline ends. This CDR3 is built from 14 residues. Germline CDR1 is SGDLS and CDR2 is YYNGEE. This chain's CDR3 is CASSVDSSNQPQHF. The CDR3 nucleotides read TGTGCCAGCAGCGTGGACAGTAGCAATCAGCCCCAGCATTTT.

This sequence joins TRBV6-6 and TRBJ1-6, with D perhaps TRBD1 (6 bases). CDR1 is MNHNY, CDR2 SVGAGI, per germline (reference sequence). Trimming pared 6 bases from V and 8 bases from J, leaving 20 bases between. The CDR3 extends over 16 amino acids. Here the CDR3 reads CASSPARGLGDSPLHF. The CDR3 DNA reads as TGTGCCAGCAGCCCCGCGCGGGGGCTCGGAGATTCACCCCTCCACTTT.

This chain joins TRBV11-2 and TRBJ2-7; 8 nucleotides align to TRBD1. This CDR3 contains 13 residues. The trim removed 7 bases at V and 2 bases at J, leaving 4 bases unmatched. The germline V gene has CDR1 SGHAT and CDR2 FQNNGV. The CDR3: CASTGQGAYEQYF. The CDR3, as DNA: TGTGCCAGCACTGGACAGGGTGCCTACGAGCAGTACTTC.

V usage is TRBV9 and J usage is TRBJ2-7; the D is unclear. Trimming took off 0 bases at V and 6 bases at J, with 13 bases between the two ends. The CDR3 loop spans 14 amino acids. Per the germline V gene, CDR1 is SGDLS and CDR2 is YYNGEE. The CDR3 reads CASSVGAGSVEQYF. CDR3 DNA: TGTGCCAGCAGCGTAGGCGCAGGTTCCGTCGAGCAGTACTTC.

The rearrangement uses TRBV5-1 and TRBJ2-7, with TRBD1 identical over 8 bases. The CDR3 extends over 14 amino acids. Per germline, CDR1 SGHRS and CDR2 YFSETQ. The J segment lost 3 bases and the V segment lost 2 bases, leaving 4 bases of the junction unmatched. The CDR3 is CASSFGTGNYEQYF. The CDR3 DNA reads TGCGCCAGCAGCTTTGGGACAGGCAACTACGAGCAGTACTTC. Supplemented by reference TRBV5-1 and TRBJ2-7, the full variable domain reads KAGVTQTPRYLIKTRGQQVTLSCSPISGHRSVSWYQQTPGQGLQFLFEYFSETQRNKGNFPGRFSGRQFSNSRSEMNVSTLELGDSALYLCASSFGTGNYEQYFGPGTRLTVT.

The V gene is TRBV6-5, the J gene TRBJ2-1; 13 bases line up with TRBD2. Germline V gene data show CDR1 as MNHEY and CDR2 as SVGAGI. CDR3 size: 14 residues. V shed 8 bases and J 8 bases; nucleotides not matched to a gene: 6. The CDR3 DNA is TGTGCCAGCGTAACTAGCGGGGGGGCCTATGAGCAGTTCTTC. Residues: CASVTSGGAYEQFF.

This clone occurred once. The rearrangement uses TRBV11-2 and TRBJ1-4; 12 bases align to TRBD1. This CDR3 comprises 17 residues. Trimming removed 2 bases from V and 4 bases from J; junction bases left unmatched: 5. CDR1 is SGHAT and CDR2 is FQNNGV in the germline V gene. The CDR3, as DNA: TGTGCCAGCAGCTTATTCGGGACAGGGGGCGGTAATGAAAAACTGTTTTTT. Encoded protein: CASSLFGTGGGNEKLFF.